A selection of T cell receptor beta chains follows, all from one sample in a study of T cells expressing NK-cell markers. TCRdb reprocessed the 5' RACE reads, keeping one entry per CDR3 protein, no DNA. This sample's table has approximately 150,000 distinct CDR3 sequences. The source material was blood T cells: a sorted CD56 or NKG2C T cell subset, CD4+ or CD8+ T cells, or bulk PBMC T cells (not recorded which). These receptors were obtained from a woman aged 18-70 years in good health. CDR3s include the opening cysteine and the closing phenylalanine or tryptophan.

TRBV5-6,TRBJ2-5,CASSLGTRQETQYF
TRBV9,TRBJ1-6,CASSVGPRDGFSPLHF
TRBV9,TRBJ1-5,CASSVSGQGIDQPQHF
TRBV5-1,TRBJ1-1,CASSLQGVENTEAFF
TRBV5-1,TRBJ1-3,CASSLVSASGNTIYF
TRBV5-1,TRBJ2-3,CASYRGTVGSTDTQYF
TRBV5-1,TRBJ2-1,CASSSGQGNNEQFF
TRBV4-2,TRBJ2-5,CASSQDRGLGEETQYF
TRBV5-1,TRBJ2-3,CASSLGQFATDTQYF
TRBV12-3/TRBV12-4,TRBJ2-2,CASSLSSGTGELFF